This T cell receptor beta chain was sequenced for a study of T cell repertoires in cytomegalovirus infection. About the research overall: It was the public TCR beta signatures that indicated both CMV infection and matching HLA type. Study-wide findings and caveats: Dominating the ex vivo response were TCR beta clonotypes that were CMV-specific and HLA-C-restricted. Cumulative public TCR beta family frequency identified carriers of CMV plus the relevant HLA.

This clonotype has a handful of counts. Its matching antigen is unknown. TCRdb itself ran the reads through MiXCR, one entry per CDR3 protein. The repertoire holds 290,000 or so distinct CDR3 sequences, with about 25% as singletons. The sample comprised PBMCs. This receptor was identified in a human donor in good health (CMV status not recorded). Some clones in this sample may be carry-over from other donors' samples.

The CDR3 DNA sequence: TGTGCCAGCAGTTTGCCCGGGACAGGAGCCTACGAGCAGTACTTC. Amino acid sequence: CASSLPGTGAYEQYF. This rearrangement joins TRBV28 to TRBJ2-7, with 8 nucleotides matching TRBD1. CDR3 length equals 15 residues. Germline-derived CDR1 and CDR2 are MDHEN and SYDVKM. J was trimmed by 2 bases and V by 3 bases; bases with no gene match: 6. The entire variable domain, with the rest obtained from reference TRBV28 and TRBJ2-7, is as follows: DVKVTQSSRYLVKRTGEKVFLECVQDMDHENMFWYRQDPGLGLRLIYFSYDVKMKEKGDIPEGYSVSREKKERFSLILESASTNQTSMYLCASSLPGTGAYEQYFGPGTRLTVT.